The 21 T cell receptor beta chains in this list originate from one sample, sequenced in a study of cytotoxic CD8 clonotypes in ibrutinib-treated CLL. Repertoires were generated with immunoSEQ multiplex PCR, while TCRdb's copy carries only in-frame clones and drops some. This table holds about 44,000 clones, roughly three quarters found once. The material was PBMCs, obtained after 12 months of ibrutinib treatment. The origin of the receptors is a human donor with chronic lymphocytic leukemia.

J is TRBJ1-1 and V is TRBV6-1, with D uncertain. The CDR3 is made up of 11 amino acids. Trimming left V 7 bases short and J 8 bases short, with 11 bases between. CDR1 is MNHNS and CDR2 is SASEGT in the germline V gene. CDR3 sequence: CASTGVKEAFF. As DNA, the CDR3 is TGTGCCAGCACCGGGGTCAAGGAAGCTTTCTTT.

The gene calls are TRBV5-6 and TRBJ2-1; D is possibly TRBD1 or TRBD2 (5 bases each). This CDR3 contains 15 residues. CDR1 SGHDT and CDR2 YYEEEE come from the germline V gene. The V gene lost 4 bases and the J gene lost 4 bases, with 15 bases spanning the gap. DNA for the CDR3: TGTGCCAGCAGCCGGCCCGGGACGGATTACAATGAGCAGTTCTTC. It is translated as CASSRPGTDYNEQFF.

The gene calls are TRBV10-3 and TRBJ1-4; tentative D call: TRBD1 (6 bases). From germline, CDR1 is ENHRY and CDR2 SYGVKD. This CDR3 comprises 13 residues. V dropped 10 bases and J dropped 6 bases, with 15 bases sitting between them. This chain's CDR3 is CATWPGVDEKLFF. In nucleotides, the CDR3 is TGTGCCACCTGGCCAGGGGTTGATGAAAAACTGTTTTTT.

Here the CDR3 DNA reads TGTGCCACCAGCAGAGTGGCTAGCTCCTACAATGAGCAGTTCTTC. It encodes CATSRVASSYNEQFF. The chain recombines TRBV15 with TRBJ2-1, with D unresolved. The CDR3 spans 15 residues. V was shortened by 1 base and J by 0 bases, with 7 bases between the two germline ends. Germline V CDR1 and CDR2: LNHNV, YYDKDF (reference sequence).

This sequence joins TRBV7-9 and TRBJ2-5; no definite D call. V lost 4 bases and J 0 bases, leaving 9 bases between the germline ends. CDR1 and CDR2 (germline): SEHNR, FQNEAQ (reference sequence). The CDR3 sequence is 14 residues long. The CDR3 loop reads CASSYYKNQETQYF. CDR3 sequence (DNA): TGTGCCAGCAGCTACTACAAGAACCAAGAGACCCAGTACTTC.

The V gene is TRBV19, the J gene TRBJ2-7, with 10 bases that match TRBD1. V shed 5 bases and J 1 base; nucleotides not matched to a gene: 8. The CDR3 extends over 16 amino acids. The germline gives CDR1 LNHDA, CDR2 SQIVND (reference sequence). The CDR3 coding sequence is TGTGCCAGTAGTCCGCTATCGGGACAGGGGTCCTACGAGCAGTACTTC. Encoded protein: CASSPLSGQGSYEQYF.

The chain has TRBV6-5 and TRBJ2-3; no definite D call. Between the trimmed V and J ends, which lost 0 bases and 3 bases, there was a span of 4 bases. The germline CDR1 and CDR2 sequences are MNHEY and SVGAGI. The CDR3 totals 13 residues. The CDR3 DNA sequence: TGTGCCAGCAGTTACTCTCTAACAGATACGCAGTATTTT. The encoded protein is CASSYSLTDTQYF.

The rearrangement joins TRBV19 to TRBJ2-1; 13 positions match TRBD2. The CDR3 sequence is 16 residues long. Germline-derived CDR1 and CDR2 are LNHDA and SQIVND (reference sequence). The junction had 3 bases not matched to a gene; V was cut back by 2 bases and J by 5 bases. The CDR3 reads CASSIRLAGGNNEQFF. CDR3 nucleotide sequence: TGTGCCAGTAGTATACGACTAGCGGGAGGTAACAATGAGCAGTTCTTC.

This clone came up a few times. The chain joins TRBV9 to TRBJ1-1; D ambiguous. CDR1 and CDR2 from the germline V gene are SGDLS and YYNGEE. CDR3 length: 14 amino acids. Trimming removed 5 bases at V and 2 bases at J, with 13 bases between. The CDR3 nucleotides read TGTGCCAGCAGTGGTAGGGCCGAAAACACTGAAGCTTTCTTT. It yields the protein CASSGRAENTEAFF. Complete variable domain (other parts from reference TRBV9 and TRBJ1-1): DSGVTQTPKHLITATGQRVTLRCSPRSGDLSVYWYQQSLDQGLQFLIQYYNGEERAKGNILERFSAQQFPDLHSELNLSSLELGDSALYFCASSGRAENTEAFFGQGTRLTVV.

This clone occurred once. This chain joins TRBV15 and TRBJ2-1, with D unresolved. The CDR3 length is 14 residues. Trimming shortened V by 2 bases and J by 10 bases, and 15 bases separated the two germline ends. Per germline, CDR1 LNHNV and CDR2 YYDKDF (reference sequence). The CDR3 region is CATSRQPLTFEQFF. In nucleotides, the CDR3 is TGTGCCACCAGCAGACAGCCCCTGACTTTCGAGCAGTTCTTC.

This clone occurred a few times. The chain recombines TRBV19 with TRBJ1-5, with D possibly being TRBD1 (5 bases). The CDR3 sequence is 14 residues long. The germline V gene has CDR1 LNHDA and CDR2 SQIVND (reference sequence). The V gene lost 5 bases and the J gene lost 10 bases, with 18 bases spanning the gap. The CDR3 DNA reads as TGTGCCAGTAGTCTAGGGACCGGGTATGGTCCCCAGCATTTT. Its translation: CASSLGTGYGPQHF.

The sample holds a few counts of this clone. This sequence joins TRBV2 and TRBJ1-2; 7 bases are a match to TRBD1. This CDR3 has 13 residues. From germline, CDR1 is SNHLY and CDR2 FYNNEI. V trimming: 8 bases; J trimming: 6 bases; junction bases outside the gene matches: 9. CDR3 sequence: CASRKDRENGYTF. The CDR3 region has the DNA TGTGCCAGCCGAAAAGACAGGGAGAATGGCTACACCTTC.

Notes on this clone: Other DNA sequences in this specimen translate into the identical CDR3. The V and J genes are TRBV13 and TRBJ2-7; no clear D gene. The CDR3 runs 12 residues. Trimming cost V 2 bases and J 3 bases, with 5 bases left between them. CDR1 PRHDT and CDR2 FYEKMQ come from the germline V gene (reference sequence). The CDR3 protein is CASSLSGYEQYF. In DNA form, the CDR3 reads TGTGCCAGCAGCTTAAGTGGCTACGAGCAGTACTTC.

By sample fraction, this clone is large (0.1 to 1%). The V gene is TRBV4-3, the J gene TRBJ2-6; no reliable D call. The V gene's germline CDR1 is LGHNA and CDR2 YSLEER. Trimming pared 0 bases from V and 2 bases from J, leaving 8 bases between. This CDR3 has 16 residues. The CDR3 loop is CASSQDNSAGANVLTF. DNA of the CDR3: TGCGCCAGCAGCCAAGATAACAGTGCTGGGGCCAACGTCCTGACTTTC.

CDR3 sequence reads: CASRSRGTQYF. CDR3 DNA sequence: TGTGCCAGCAGGTCCCGGGGTACGCAGTATTTT. The chain employs TRBV28 and TRBJ2-3, with D possibly being TRBD2 (5 bases). This CDR3 contains 11 residues. V lost 6 bases and J 8 bases, leaving 9 bases between the germline ends. Germline loops: CDR1 MDHEN, CDR2 SYDVKM.

CDR3 in DNA: TGTGCCAGCAGCCTCCTCGGGAGGGCCATGGGTGAGCAGTTCTTC. Its protein is CASSLLGRAMGEQFF. The chain carries TRBV5-4 and TRBJ2-1; 8 bases are a match to TRBD2. V shed 4 bases, J shed 9 bases, and the junction held 12 bases outside the gene matches. Germline CDR1 is SGHNT and CDR2 is YYREEE (reference sequence). The CDR3 runs to 15 residues.

The chain joins TRBV6-5 to TRBJ2-7; 8 bases map to TRBD2. The J segment lost 1 base and the V segment lost 4 bases, leaving 6 bases of the junction unmatched. CDR1 and CDR2 (germline): MNHEY, SVGAGI. The CDR3 has 15 amino acids. The chain's CDR3 is CASSSGTRNSYEQYF. The CDR3 DNA is TGTGCCAGCAGTTCCGGGACTAGAAATTCCTACGAGCAGTACTTC.

The chain is built from TRBV7-6 and TRBJ1-3; D gene ambiguous. Germline CDR1 and CDR2: SGHVS and FNYEAQ. The V end lost 1 base, the J end lost 0 bases, and 10 bases lay between the germline ends. The CDR3 extends over 16 amino acids. The CDR3 loop reads CASSLEATSSGNTIYF. DNA of the CDR3: TGTGCCAGCAGCTTAGAGGCTACCAGCTCTGGAAACACCATATATTTT. Complete variable domain (other parts from reference TRBV7-6 and TRBJ1-3): GAGVSQSPRYKVTKRGQDVALRCDPISGHVSLYWYRQALGQGPEFLTYFNYEAQQDKSGLPNDRFSAERPEGSISTLTIQRTEQRDSAMYRCASSLEATSSGNTIYFGEGSWLTVV.

The DNA of the CDR3 is TGTGCCACTCCCCGGGAGAATACGCAGTATTTT. Translating gives CATPRENTQYF. This chain uses TRBV2 with TRBJ2-3, with D possibly matching TRBD2 (6 bases). V lost 10 bases and J 7 bases, leaving 12 bases between the germline ends. Germline lookup yields CDR1 SNHLY and CDR2 FYNNEI. There are 11 residues in the CDR3.

This clone was detected once. The J gene is TRBJ2-7, the V gene TRBV7-8, with TRBD1 matching 9 bases. There are 13 residues in the CDR3. Germline V gives CDR1 SGHVS, CDR2 FQNEAQ. Germline trimming cut 3 bases from V and 6 bases from J; bases unmatched to any gene: 3. CDR3 sequence reads: CASSLGTGSEQYF. The CDR3 region has the DNA TGTGCCAGCAGCTTGGGGACAGGGAGCGAGCAGTACTTC.

The chain combines TRBV5-4 with TRBJ2-1, with TRBD1 matching 7 bases. The germline V gene encodes CDR1 SGHNT and CDR2 YYREEE (reference sequence). The CDR3 consists of 15 residues. Trimming took 6 bases from V and 1 from J; bases not matched to a gene: 7. In nucleotides, the CDR3 is TGTGCCAGCACTCTCCAGGGGGTATCCTACAATGAGCAGTTCTTC. Amino acid sequence: CASTLQGVSYNEQFF. Full variable domain (rest looked up from reference TRBV5-4 and TRBJ2-1): ETGVTQSPTHLIKTRGQQVTLRCSSQSGHNTVSWYQQALGQGPQFIFQYYREEENGRGNFPPRFSGLQFPNYSSELNVNALELDDSALYLCASTLQGVSYNEQFFGPGTRLTVL.